This T cell receptor (beta chain) was found in a study of shared clonotypes between healthy human individuals. Study conclusions and caveats: Four donors shared about 5% of their naive CD4 clonotypes.

On this clone: Its antigen remains unidentified.

The germline V and J ends were trimmed by 0 bases and 1 base, with 13 bases remaining between them. The CDR3 contains 16 residues. Germline assignment: CDR1 MNHNS and CDR2 SASEGT. On sorted subsets, replicate PCRs used about 0.2 ug DNA, or tens of thousands of T cell genomes. Sequenced by immunoSEQ multiplex PCR; TCRdb stores in-frame clones only, minus some. Counted here are millions of clones, approximately 90% occurring once; the ten biggest clones make up more than 0.12%. The specimen sequenced was naive CD4+ T cells sorted from blood. The subset is: CD45RA+ positively selected. The V call is TRBV6-1, the J call TRBJ2-7; no reliable D call. This TCR derives from a man younger than 30 in good health. The CDR3 is CASSEAPPPESYEQYF. CDR3 DNA: TGTGCCAGCAGTGAAGCTCCCCCTCCAGAGTCCTACGAGCAGTACTTC.